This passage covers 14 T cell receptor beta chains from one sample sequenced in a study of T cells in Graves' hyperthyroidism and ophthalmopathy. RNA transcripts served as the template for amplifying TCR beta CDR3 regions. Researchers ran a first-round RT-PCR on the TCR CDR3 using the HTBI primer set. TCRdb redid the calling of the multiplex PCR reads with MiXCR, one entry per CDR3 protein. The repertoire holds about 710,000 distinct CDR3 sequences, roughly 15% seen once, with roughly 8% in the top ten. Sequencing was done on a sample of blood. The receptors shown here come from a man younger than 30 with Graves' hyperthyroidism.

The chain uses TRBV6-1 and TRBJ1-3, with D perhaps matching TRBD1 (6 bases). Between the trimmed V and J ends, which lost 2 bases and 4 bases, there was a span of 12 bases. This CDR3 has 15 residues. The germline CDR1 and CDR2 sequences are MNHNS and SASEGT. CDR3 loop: CASSEFWGRGNTIYF. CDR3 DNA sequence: TGTGCCAGCAGTGAATTCTGGGGGCGCGGAAACACCATATATTTT.

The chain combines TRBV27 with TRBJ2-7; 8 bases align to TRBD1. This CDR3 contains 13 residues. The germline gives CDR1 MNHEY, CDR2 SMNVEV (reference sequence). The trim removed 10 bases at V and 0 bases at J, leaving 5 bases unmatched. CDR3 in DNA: TGTGCCATCGGGACAGGCAGCTCCTACGAGCAGTACTTC. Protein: CAIGTGSSYEQYF.

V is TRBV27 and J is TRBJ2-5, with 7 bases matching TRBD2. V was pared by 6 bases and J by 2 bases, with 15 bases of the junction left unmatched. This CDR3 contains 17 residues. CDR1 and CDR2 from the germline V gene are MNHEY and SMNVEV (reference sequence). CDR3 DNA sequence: TGTGCCAGCAGGTTGGGGGGGGTGGCAGTGCCTCAAGAGACCCAGTACTTC. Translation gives CASRLGGVAVPQETQYF.

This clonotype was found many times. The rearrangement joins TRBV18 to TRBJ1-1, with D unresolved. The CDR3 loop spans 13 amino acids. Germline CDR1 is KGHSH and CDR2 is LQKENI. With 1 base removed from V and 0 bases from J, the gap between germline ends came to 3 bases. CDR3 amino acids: CASSPRLNTEAFF. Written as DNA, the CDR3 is TGTGCCAGCTCACCACGATTGAACACTGAAGCTTTCTTT.

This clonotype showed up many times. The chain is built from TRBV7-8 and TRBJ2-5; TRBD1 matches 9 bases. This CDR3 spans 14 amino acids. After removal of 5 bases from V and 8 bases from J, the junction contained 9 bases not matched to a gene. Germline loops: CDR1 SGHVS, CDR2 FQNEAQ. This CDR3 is CASSEPGQGGTQYF. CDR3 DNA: TGTGCCAGCAGCGAACCGGGACAGGGCGGAACCCAGTACTTC. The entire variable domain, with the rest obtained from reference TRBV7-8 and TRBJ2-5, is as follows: GAGVSQSPRYKVAKRGQDVALRCDPISGHVSLFWYQQALGQGPEFLTYFQNEAQLDKSGLPSDRFFAERPEGSVSTLKIQRTQQEDSAVYLCASSEPGQGGTQYFGPGTRLLVL.

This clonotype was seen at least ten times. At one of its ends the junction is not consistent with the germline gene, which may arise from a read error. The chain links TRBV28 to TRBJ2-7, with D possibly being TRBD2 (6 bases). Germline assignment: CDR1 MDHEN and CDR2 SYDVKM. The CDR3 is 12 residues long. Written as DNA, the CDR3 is TGTGCCGGCAGGCGGGACCGCTACGAGCAGTACTTC. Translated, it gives CAGRRDRYEQYF.

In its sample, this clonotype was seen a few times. The CDR3 protein is CATSSEGGPETQYF. CDR3 nucleotides: TGTGCCACCAGCTCTGAGGGGGGGCCAGAGACCCAGTACTTC. The chain employs TRBV15 and TRBJ2-5; D possibly corresponds to TRBD2 (7 bases). V was pared by 5 bases and J by 4 bases, with 14 bases between. The CDR3 runs to 14 residues. Germline V gene sequence: CDR1 LNHNV, CDR2 YYDKDF (reference sequence). Variable domain in full (rest from reference TRBV15 and TRBJ2-5): DAMVIQNPRYQVTQFGKPVTLSCSQTLNHNVMYWYQQKSSQAPKLLFHYYDKDFNNEADTPDNFQSRRPNTSFCFLDIRSPGLGDTAMYLCATSSEGGPETQYFGPGTRLLVL.

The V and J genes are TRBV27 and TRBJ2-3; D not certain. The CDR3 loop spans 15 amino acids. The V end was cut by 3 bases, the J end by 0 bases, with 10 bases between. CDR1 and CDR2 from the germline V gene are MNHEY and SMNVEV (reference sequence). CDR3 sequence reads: CASSLDASSTDTQYF. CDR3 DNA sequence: TGTGCCAGCAGTTTGGACGCCTCTAGCACAGATACGCAGTATTTT.

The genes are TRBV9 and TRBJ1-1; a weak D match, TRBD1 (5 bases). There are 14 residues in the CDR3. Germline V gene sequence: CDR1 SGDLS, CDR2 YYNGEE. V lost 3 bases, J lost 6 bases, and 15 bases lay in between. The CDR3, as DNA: TGTGCCAGCAGCGGCAAGGGACGAATGGCTGAAGCTTTCTTT. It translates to CASSGKGRMAEAFF.

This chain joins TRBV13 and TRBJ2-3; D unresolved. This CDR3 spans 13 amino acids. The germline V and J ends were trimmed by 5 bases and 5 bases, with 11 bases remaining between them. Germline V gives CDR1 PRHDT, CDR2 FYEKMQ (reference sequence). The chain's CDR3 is CASSRGARDTQYF. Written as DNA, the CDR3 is TGTGCCAGCAGCCGTGGAGCAAGAGATACGCAGTATTTT. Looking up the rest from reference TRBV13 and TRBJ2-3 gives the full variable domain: AAGVIQSPRHLIKEKRETATLKCYPIPRHDTVYWYQQGPGQDPQFLISFYEKMQSDKGSIPDRFSAQQFSDYHSELNMSSLELGDSALYFCASSRGARDTQYFGPGTRLTVL.

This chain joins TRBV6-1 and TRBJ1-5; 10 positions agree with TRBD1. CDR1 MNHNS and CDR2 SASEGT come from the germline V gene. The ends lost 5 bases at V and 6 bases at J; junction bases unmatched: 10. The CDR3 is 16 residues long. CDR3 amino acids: CASSRGQGIIGQPQHF. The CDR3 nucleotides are TGTGCCAGCAGTCGGGGACAGGGGATAATAGGTCAGCCCCAGCATTTT.

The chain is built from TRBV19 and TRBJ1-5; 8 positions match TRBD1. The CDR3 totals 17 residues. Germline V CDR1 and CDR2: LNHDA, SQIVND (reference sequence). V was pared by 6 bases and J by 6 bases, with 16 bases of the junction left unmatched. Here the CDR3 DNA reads TGTGCCAGTAGCCCCCGCGCAGGGGGCTTTCGGAGTCAGCCCCAGCATTTT. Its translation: CASSPRAGGFRSQPQHF. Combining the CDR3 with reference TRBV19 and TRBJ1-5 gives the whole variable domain DGGITQSPKYLFRKEGQNVTLSCEQNLNHDAMYWYRQDPGQGLRLIYYSQIVNDFQKGDIAEGYSVSREKKESFPLTVTSAQKNPTAFYLCASSPRAGGFRSQPQHFGDGTRLSIL.

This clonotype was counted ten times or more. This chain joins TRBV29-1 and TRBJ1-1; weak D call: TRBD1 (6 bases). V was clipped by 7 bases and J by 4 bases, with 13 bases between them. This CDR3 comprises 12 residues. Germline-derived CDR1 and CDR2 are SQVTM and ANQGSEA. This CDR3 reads CSALGAGTEAFF. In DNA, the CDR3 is TGCAGCGCCTTGGGGGCTGGCACTGAAGCTTTCTTT. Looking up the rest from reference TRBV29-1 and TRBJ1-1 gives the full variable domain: SAVISQKPSRDICQRGTSLTIQCQVDSQVTMMFWYRQQPGQSLTLIATANQGSEATYESGFVIDKFPISRPNLTFSTLTVSNMSPEDSSIYLCSALGAGTEAFFGQGTRLTVV.

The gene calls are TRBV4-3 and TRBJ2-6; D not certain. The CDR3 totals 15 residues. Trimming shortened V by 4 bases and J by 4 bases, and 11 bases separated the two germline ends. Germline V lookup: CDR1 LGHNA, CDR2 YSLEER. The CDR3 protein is CASSPGKAGANVLTF. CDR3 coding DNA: TGCGCCAGCAGCCCTGGCAAAGCGGGGGCCAACGTCCTGACTTTC.